The sequence of this T cell receptor (beta chain) was determined in a study of T cell repertoires in cytomegalovirus infection. Study-wide findings and caveats: HLA-C-restricted, CMV-specific TCR beta clonotypes were dominant ex vivo.

TCRdb recomputed calls from the reads with MiXCR, one row per CDR3 protein. This sample carries approximately 500,000 distinct CDR3 sequences, 26% of them seen once, and the ten largest clones take under 15%. This clonotype was counted between two and nine times. Its antigen remains unknown. Germline lookup yields CDR1 ENHRY and CDR2 SYGVKD. This CDR3 has 15 amino acids. The V segment lost 3 bases and the J segment 2 bases; nucleotides outside the gene matches: 2. This chain uses TRBV10-3 with TRBJ2-2, with TRBD2 identical over 8 bases. The sequence derives from a human donor in good health (CMV status not recorded). Some clones in this sample may be carry-over from other donors' samples. Sequenced material: PBMCs. Here the CDR3 reads CAISDGRDNTGELFF. CDR3 nucleotide sequence: TGTGCCATCAGTGACGGGAGGGATAACACCGGGGAGCTGTTTTTT.